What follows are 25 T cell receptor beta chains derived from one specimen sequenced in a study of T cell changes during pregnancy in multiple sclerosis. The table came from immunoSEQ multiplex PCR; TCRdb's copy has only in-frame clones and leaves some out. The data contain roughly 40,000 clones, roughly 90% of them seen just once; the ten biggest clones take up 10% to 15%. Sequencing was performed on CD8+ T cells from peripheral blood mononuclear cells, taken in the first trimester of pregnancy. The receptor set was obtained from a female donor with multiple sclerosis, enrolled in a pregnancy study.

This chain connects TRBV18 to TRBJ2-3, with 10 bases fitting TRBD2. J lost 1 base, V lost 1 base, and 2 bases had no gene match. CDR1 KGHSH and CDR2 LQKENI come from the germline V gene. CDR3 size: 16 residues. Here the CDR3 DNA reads TGTGCCAGCTCACCACTAACTAGCGGGGGCACAGATACGCAGTATTTT. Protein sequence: CASSPLTSGGTDTQYF.

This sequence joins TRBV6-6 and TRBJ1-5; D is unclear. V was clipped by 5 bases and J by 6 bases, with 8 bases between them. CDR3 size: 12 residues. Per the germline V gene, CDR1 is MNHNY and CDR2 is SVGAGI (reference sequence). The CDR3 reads CASSLTGQPQHF. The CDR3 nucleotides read TGTGCCAGCAGTCTTACTGGTCAGCCCCAGCATTTT.

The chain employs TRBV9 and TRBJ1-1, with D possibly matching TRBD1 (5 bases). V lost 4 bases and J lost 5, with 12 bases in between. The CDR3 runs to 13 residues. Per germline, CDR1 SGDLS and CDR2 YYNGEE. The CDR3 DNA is TGTGCCAGCAGCCCGGGGGTTGGAACTGAAGCTTTCTTT. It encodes CASSPGVGTEAFF.

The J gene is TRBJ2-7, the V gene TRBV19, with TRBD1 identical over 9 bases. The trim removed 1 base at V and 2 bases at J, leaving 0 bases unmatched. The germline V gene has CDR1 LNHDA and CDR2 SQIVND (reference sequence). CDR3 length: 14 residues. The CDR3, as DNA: TGTGCCAGTAGTATAGGGGACAGGGCCTACGAGCAGTACTTC. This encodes CASSIGDRAYEQYF. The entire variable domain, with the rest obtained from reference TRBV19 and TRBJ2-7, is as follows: DGGITQSPKYLFRKEGQNVTLSCEQNLNHDAMYWYRQDPGQGLRLIYYSQIVNDFQKGDIAEGYSVSREKKESFPLTVTSAQKNPTAFYLCASSIGDRAYEQYFGPGTRLTVT.

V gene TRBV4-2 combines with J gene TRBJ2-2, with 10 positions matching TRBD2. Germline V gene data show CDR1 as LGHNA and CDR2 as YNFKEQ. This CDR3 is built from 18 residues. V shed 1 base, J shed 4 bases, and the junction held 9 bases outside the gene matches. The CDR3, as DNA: TGTGCCAGCAGCCAAGGTTCCCTTAGCGGGGGGATCACCGGGGAGCTGTTTTTT. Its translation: CASSQGSLSGGITGELFF.

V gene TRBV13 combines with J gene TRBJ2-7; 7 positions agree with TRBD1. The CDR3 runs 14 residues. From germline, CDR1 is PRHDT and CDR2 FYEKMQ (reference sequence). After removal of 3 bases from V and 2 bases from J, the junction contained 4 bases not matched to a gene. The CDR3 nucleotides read TGTGCCAGCAGCTTGGGCCAGGGGGCCTACGAGCAGTACTTC. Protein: CASSLGQGAYEQYF.

The CDR3 here is CASRQTDSGDRGSYEQYF. As DNA, the CDR3 is TGTGCCAGCAGGCAAACTGACTCTGGGGACAGGGGGTCCTACGAGCAGTACTTC. The chain combines TRBV7-2 with TRBJ2-7, with 11 bases aligning to TRBD1. J was trimmed by 1 base and V by 6 bases; bases with no gene match: 14. This CDR3 spans 18 amino acids. CDR1 SGHTA and CDR2 FQGNSA come from the germline V gene.

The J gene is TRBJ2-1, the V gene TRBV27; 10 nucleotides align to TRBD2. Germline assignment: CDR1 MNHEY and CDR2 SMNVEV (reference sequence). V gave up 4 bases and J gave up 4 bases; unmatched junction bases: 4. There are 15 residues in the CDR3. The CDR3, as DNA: TGTGCCAGCAGTTATAGCGGGGGGATGTACAATGAGCAGTTCTTC. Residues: CASSYSGGMYNEQFF.

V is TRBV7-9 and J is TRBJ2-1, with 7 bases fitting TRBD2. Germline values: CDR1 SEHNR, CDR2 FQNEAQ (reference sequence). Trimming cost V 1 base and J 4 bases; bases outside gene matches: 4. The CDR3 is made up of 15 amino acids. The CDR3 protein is CASSLVSGEYNEQFF. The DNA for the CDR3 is TGTGCCAGCAGCTTAGTAAGCGGGGAGTACAATGAGCAGTTCTTC.

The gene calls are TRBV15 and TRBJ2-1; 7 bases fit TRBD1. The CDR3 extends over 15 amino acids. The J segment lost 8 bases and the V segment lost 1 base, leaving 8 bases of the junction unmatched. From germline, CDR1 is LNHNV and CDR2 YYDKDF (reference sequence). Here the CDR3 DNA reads TGTGCCACCAGCAGAGTATCCGAGACAGGGCATGAGCAGTTCTTC. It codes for CATSRVSETGHEQFF. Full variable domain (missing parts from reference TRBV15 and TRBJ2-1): DAMVIQNPRYQVTQFGKPVTLSCSQTLNHNVMYWYQQKSSQAPKLLFHYYDKDFNNEADTPDNFQSRRPNTSFCFLDIRSPGLGDTAMYLCATSRVSETGHEQFFGPGTRLTVL.

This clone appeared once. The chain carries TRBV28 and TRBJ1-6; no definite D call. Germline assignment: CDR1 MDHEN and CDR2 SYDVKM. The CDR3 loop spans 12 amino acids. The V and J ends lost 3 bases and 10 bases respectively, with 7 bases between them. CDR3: CASSFDRSPLHF. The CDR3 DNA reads TGTGCCAGCAGTTTTGATCGGTCACCCCTCCACTTT.

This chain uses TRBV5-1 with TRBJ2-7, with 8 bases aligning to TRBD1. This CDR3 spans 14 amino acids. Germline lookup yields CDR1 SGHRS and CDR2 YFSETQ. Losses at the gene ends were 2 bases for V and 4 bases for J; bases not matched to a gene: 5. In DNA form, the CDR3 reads TGCGCCAGCAGCTTCCGACAGGGGTGGTACGAGCAGTACTTC. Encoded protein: CASSFRQGWYEQYF.

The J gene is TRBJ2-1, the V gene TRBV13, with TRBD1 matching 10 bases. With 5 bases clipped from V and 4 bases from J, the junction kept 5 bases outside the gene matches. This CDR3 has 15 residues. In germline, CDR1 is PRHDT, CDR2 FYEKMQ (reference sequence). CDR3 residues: CASSPGGQGYNEQFF. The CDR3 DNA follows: TGTGCCAGCAGCCCTGGGGGACAGGGGTACAATGAGCAGTTCTTC.

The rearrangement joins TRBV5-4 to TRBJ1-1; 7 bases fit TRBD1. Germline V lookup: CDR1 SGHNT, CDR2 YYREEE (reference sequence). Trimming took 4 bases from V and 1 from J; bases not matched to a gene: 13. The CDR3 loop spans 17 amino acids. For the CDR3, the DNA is TGTGCCAGCAGCGCCTGGGGGGACAGTATTCCGAACACTGAAGCTTTCTTT. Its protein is CASSAWGDSIPNTEAFF.

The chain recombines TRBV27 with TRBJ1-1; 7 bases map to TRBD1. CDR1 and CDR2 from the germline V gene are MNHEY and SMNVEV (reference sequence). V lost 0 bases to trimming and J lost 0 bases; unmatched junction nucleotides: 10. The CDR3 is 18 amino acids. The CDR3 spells CASSLSERGLVLNTEAFF. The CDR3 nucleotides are TGTGCCAGCAGTTTATCGGAAAGGGGGCTCGTATTGAACACTGAAGCTTTCTTT.

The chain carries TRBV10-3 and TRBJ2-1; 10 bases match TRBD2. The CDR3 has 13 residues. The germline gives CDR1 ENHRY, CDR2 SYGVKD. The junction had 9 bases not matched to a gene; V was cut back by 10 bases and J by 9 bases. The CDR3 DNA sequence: TGTGCCACTAGCGGGGGTTTCATGATTGAGCAGTTCTTC. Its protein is CATSGGFMIEQFF.

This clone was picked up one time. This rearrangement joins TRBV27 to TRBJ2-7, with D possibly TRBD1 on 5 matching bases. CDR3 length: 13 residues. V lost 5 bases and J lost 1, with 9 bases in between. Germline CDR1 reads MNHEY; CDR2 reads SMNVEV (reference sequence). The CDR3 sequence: CASSITGSYEQYF. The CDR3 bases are TGTGCCAGCAGTATAACAGGATCCTACGAGCAGTACTTC.

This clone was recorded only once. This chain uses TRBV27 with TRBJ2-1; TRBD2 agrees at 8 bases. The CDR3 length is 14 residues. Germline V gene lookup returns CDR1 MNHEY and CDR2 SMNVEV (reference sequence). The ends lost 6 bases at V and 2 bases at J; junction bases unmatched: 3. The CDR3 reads CASRTGGPYNEQFF. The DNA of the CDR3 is TGTGCCAGCAGGACGGGAGGGCCCTACAATGAGCAGTTCTTC.

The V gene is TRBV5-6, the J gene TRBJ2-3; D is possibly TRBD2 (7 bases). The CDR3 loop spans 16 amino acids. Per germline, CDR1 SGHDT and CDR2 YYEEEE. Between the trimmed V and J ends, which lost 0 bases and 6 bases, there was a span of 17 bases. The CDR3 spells CASSLVFRGAGDTQYF. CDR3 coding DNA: TGTGCCAGCAGCTTGGTGTTTCGGGGGGCTGGGGATACGCAGTATTTT.

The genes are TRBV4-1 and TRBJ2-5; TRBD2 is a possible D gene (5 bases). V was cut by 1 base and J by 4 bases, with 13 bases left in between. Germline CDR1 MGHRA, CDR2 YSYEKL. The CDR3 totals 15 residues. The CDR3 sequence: CASSQGERSLETQYF. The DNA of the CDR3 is TGCGCCAGCAGCCAAGGGGAGCGCTCTTTAGAGACCCAGTACTTC.

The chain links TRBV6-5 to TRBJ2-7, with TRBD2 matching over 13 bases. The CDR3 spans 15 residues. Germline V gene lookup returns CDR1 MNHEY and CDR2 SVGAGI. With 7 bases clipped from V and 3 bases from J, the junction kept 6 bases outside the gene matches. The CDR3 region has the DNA TGTGCCAGCACCCAACTAGCGGGGGGGAACTACGAGCAGTACTTC. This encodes CASTQLAGGNYEQYF.

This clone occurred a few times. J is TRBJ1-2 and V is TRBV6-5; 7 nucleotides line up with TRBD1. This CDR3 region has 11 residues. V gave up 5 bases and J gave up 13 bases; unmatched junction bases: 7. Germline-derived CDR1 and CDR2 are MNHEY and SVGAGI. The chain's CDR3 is CASSDRVISTF. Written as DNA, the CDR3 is TGTGCCAGCAGTGACAGGGTGATTTCCACCTTC.

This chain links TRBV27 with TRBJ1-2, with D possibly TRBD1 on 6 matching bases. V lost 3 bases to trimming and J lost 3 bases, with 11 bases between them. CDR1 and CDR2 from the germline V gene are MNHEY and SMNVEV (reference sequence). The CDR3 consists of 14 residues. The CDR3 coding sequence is TGTGCCAGCAGTTTGGCGGCAGGGGACTATGGCTACACCTTC. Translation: CASSLAAGDYGYTF.

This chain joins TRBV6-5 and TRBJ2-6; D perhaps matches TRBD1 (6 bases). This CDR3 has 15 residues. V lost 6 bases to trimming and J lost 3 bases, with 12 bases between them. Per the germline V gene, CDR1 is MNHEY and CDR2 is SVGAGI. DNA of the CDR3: TGTGCCAGCAGCCCCCCCAGGGGTGGGGCCAACGTCCTGACTTTC. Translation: CASSPPRGGANVLTF.

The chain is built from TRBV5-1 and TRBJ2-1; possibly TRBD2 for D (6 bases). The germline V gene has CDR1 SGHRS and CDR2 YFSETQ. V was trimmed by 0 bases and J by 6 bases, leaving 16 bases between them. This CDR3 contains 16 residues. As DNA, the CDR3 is TGCGCCAGCAGCTTGGAGCCTAGCGAGGGGAGCAATGAGCAGTTCTTC. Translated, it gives CASSLEPSEGSNEQFF.